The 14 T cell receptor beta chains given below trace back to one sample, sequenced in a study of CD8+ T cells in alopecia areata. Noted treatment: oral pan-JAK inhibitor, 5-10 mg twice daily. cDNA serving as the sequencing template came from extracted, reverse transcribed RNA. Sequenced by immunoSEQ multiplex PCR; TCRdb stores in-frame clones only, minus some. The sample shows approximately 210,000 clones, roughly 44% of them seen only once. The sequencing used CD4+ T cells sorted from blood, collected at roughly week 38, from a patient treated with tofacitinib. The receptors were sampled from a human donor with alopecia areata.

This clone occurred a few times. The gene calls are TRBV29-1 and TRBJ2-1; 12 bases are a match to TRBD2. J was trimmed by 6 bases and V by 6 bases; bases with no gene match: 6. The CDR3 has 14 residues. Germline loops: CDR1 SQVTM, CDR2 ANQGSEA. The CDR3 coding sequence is TGCAGCGTCGAAAAGACTAGCGGGGGCAATGAGCAGTTCTTC. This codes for CSVEKTSGGNEQFF.

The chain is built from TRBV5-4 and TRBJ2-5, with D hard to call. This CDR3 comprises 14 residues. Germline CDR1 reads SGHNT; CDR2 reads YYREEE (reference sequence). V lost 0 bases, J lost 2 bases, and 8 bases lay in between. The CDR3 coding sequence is TGTGCCAGCAGCTTGGGAATCGCACAAGAGACCCAGTACTTC. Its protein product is CASSLGIAQETQYF.

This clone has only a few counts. As DNA, the CDR3 is TGTGCCAGCAGTTACTCCACTGCGGAAAGCACAGATACGCAGTATTTT. It translates to CASSYSTAESTDTQYF. V gene TRBV6-5 combines with J gene TRBJ2-3, with D unclear. CDR3 length: 16 residues. Germline loops: CDR1 MNHEY, CDR2 SVGAGI. The germline V and J ends were trimmed by 0 bases and 0 bases, with 10 bases remaining between them.

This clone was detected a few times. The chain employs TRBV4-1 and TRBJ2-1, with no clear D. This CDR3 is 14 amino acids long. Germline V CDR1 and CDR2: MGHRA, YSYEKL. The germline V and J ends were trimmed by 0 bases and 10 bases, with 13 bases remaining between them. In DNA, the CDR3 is TGCGCCAGCAGCCAAGACACTCTCCCGAAGGAGCAGTTCTTC. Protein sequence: CASSQDTLPKEQFF.

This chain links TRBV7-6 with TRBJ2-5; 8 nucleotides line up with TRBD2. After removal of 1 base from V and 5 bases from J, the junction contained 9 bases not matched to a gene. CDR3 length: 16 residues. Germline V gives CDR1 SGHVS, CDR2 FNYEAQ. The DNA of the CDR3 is TGTGCCAGCAGCTTAGTCAGCGGGAGTGGGATGGAGACCCAGTACTTC. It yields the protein CASSLVSGSGMETQYF.

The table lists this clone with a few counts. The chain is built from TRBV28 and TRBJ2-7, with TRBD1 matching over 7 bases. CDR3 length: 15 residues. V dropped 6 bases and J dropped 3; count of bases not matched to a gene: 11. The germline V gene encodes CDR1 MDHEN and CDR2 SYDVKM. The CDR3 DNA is TGTGCCAGCAGCGTATCAGGGGGTCGGGGCTACGAGCAGTACTTC. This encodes CASSVSGGRGYEQYF.

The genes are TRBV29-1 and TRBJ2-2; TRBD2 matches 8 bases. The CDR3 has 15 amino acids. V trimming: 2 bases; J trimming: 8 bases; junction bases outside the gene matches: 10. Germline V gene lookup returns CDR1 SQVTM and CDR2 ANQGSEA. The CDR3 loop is CSVEIVTGGPGELFF. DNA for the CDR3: TGCAGCGTTGAAATAGTTACGGGAGGGCCGGGGGAGCTGTTTTTT.

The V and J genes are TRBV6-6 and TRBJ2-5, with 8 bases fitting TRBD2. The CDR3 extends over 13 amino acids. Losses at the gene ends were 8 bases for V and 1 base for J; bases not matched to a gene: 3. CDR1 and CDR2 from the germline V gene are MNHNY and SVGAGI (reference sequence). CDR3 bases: TGTGCCAGCGGGACTAGAACCCAAGAGACCCAGTACTTC. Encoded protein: CASGTRTQETQYF.

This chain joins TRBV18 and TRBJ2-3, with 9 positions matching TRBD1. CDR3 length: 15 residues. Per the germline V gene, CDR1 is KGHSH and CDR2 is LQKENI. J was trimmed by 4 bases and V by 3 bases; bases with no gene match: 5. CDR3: CASSPGTGSSDTQYF. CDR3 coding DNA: TGTGCCAGCTCACCTGGGACAGGGTCTTCAGATACGCAGTATTTT.

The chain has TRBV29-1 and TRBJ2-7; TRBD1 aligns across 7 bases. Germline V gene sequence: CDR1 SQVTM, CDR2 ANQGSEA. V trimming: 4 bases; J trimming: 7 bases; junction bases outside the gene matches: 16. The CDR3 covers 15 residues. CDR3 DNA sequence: TGCAGCGTTGGCGCAAGGGGACAGACAGGTGAAGAGCAGTACTTC. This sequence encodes CSVGARGQTGEEQYF.

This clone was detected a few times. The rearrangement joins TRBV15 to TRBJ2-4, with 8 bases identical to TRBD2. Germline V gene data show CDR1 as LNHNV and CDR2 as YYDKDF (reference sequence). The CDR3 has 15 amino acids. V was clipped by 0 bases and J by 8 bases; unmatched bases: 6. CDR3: CATSRDSGKLYIQYF. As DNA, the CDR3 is TGTGCCACCAGCAGAGATAGCGGGAAGCTCTACATTCAGTACTTC.

The CDR3 region has the DNA TGTGCCAGCAGCTTAACAGCCCTTCGAGATGAAGCTTTCTTT. Amino acid sequence: CASSLTALRDEAFF. V usage is TRBV7-2 and J usage is TRBJ1-1; D unresolved. The CDR3 totals 14 residues. Looked up from germline, CDR1 is SGHTA and CDR2 is FQGNSA. V gave up 2 bases and J gave up 7 bases, with 14 bases separating them.

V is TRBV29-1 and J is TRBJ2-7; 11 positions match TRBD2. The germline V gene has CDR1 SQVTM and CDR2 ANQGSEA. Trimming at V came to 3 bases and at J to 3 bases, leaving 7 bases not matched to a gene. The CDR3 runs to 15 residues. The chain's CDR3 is CSVEPSGRPNYEQYF. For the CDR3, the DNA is TGCAGCGTTGAGCCTAGCGGGAGGCCTAACTACGAGCAGTACTTC.

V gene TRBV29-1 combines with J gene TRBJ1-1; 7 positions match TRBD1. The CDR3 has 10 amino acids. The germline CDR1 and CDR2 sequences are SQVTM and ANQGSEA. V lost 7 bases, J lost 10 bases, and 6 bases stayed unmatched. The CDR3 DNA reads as TGCAGCGGGGGTACAGGGGCAGCTTTCTTT. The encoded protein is CSGGTGAAFF.